This T cell receptor (beta chain) came from a study of CD8 T cells in Susac syndrome. RNA amounts of roughly 0.45 to 1 ug underwent reverse transcription with random hexamers. Amplification of TCR beta CDR3 was carried out by immunoSEQ multiplex PCR, which covered 54 Vbeta and 13 Jbeta segments. TCRdb ran MiXCR on the immunoSEQ multiplex PCR reads and lists one entry per CDR3 protein. The top ten hold about 0.22% of the sample, which has a few hundred thousand distinct CDR3 sequences, 65% to 90% seen once. Each multiple sclerosis control was a treatment-naive patient with relapsing-remitting disease that was either stable or active. Isolation of CD8+ and CD4+ T cells was performed negatively, whereas enrichment of TEMRA cells was done by FACS. The germline V gene encodes CDR1 SGHRS and CDR2 YFSETQ. V was shortened by 0 bases and J by 7 bases, with 23 bases between the two germline ends. CDR3 size: 18 residues.

Material for sequencing was CD8+ T cells from PBMCs. The gene calls are TRBV5-1 and TRBJ2-1; D gene unclear. The clonotype comes from a human donor with multiple sclerosis. In DNA, the CDR3 is TGCGCCAGCAGCTTGGCCCAAGGAACCAGGTTTTCGACTAATGAGCAGTTCTTC. Its translation: CASSLAQGTRFSTNEQFF.